This TCR beta chain was sequenced during a study of cytomegalovirus exposure and HLA in healthy donors. Study observations and caveats: Common viral pathogens (according to a later analysis) appeared linked to several of the most significant clusters. Other equally common chains were less clonally expanded than HLA-associated TCR beta chains, a later analysis showed. Versus the roughly 690-donor mean, an Asian-associated ancestry cluster reportedly showed fewer N-insertions in a later analysis.

Vbeta (60) and Jbeta (13) primers were used in the PCR. Authors' data handling: Later, an analysis found around 80 million unique TCR beta chains, and about 10 million of these were shared. Libraries were prepared by immunoSEQ multiplex PCR; TCRdb keeps only in-frame clonotypes and omits some of them. V and J calls and clone size are as listed in that table; D and trimming were resolved from the DNA. The table records nearly 110,000 clones, 60% to 80% of them present only once. Germline V gives CDR1 LNHDA, CDR2 SQIVND (reference sequence). CDR3 length equals 13 residues. Trimming took off 2 bases at V and 8 bases at J, with 12 bases between the two ends. This clone was recorded only once. Its antigen remains unidentified.

The V and J genes are TRBV19 and TRBJ1-2, with unresolved D. This clonotype was obtained from a man younger than 35 in good health and CMV-seronegative. Sequenced sample: PBMCs. The CDR3 region has the DNA TGTGCCAGTAGTATACTGGGAGGGAGCGGCTACACCTTC. This codes for CASSILGGSGYTF.